This entry concerns a single T cell receptor (beta chain). Assay: immunoSEQ multiplex PCR; the TCRdb copy retains only in-frame clones and omits some. Of 45,000 to 60,000 clones listed, 83% are singletons. This specimen comes from a study of early stage breast cancer tumors. Sequencing was carried out using blood. The origin of this receptor is a person aged 45-60 years with breast cancer.

DNA of the CDR3: TGTGCCAGTAGTATTGTGGCGGGAGGCTTCAATGAGCAGTTCTTC. Translation gives CASSIVAGGFNEQFF. The chain couples TRBV19 to TRBJ2-1, with 8 positions matching TRBD2. V gave up 3 bases and J gave up 6 bases; unmatched junction bases: 7. Germline loops: CDR1 LNHDA, CDR2 SQIVND (reference sequence). The length of the CDR3 is 15 residues.